The following is a T cell receptor (beta chain) sequence with its context. Its antigen is as yet unknown. Repertoires were generated with immunoSEQ multiplex PCR, while TCRdb's copy carries only in-frame clones and drops some. This table has over 75,000 clones, roughly nine tenths appearing once. The data were taken from a study of T cell responses to AZD1222 COVID-19 vaccine. In the study overall: Second-dose groups at about 4 or about 12 weeks were pooled.

Study-level points and caveats: Just 5 or 6 AZD1222 recipients tested seropositive at baseline. Mapped onto spike, vaccine-associated CD4 TCRs spanned it and were dominant at 160-218 and 743-854. Most donors were white British, females outnumbered males, and clonal diversity was possibly underestimated.

Source: peripheral blood, taken on day 0 of AZD1222 vaccination. The TCR was taken from an adult in good health.

CDR3 nucleotides: TGCGCCAGCAGCTTCGCCCTGGCAGGGGGGAGGGAAAAACTGTTTTTT. It specifies CASSFALAGGREKLFF. The chain is built from TRBV5-1 and TRBJ1-4; TRBD1 aligns across 7 bases. CDR1 is SGHRS, CDR2 YFSETQ, per germline. This CDR3 comprises 16 residues. V dropped 2 bases and J dropped 8; count of bases not matched to a gene: 12.